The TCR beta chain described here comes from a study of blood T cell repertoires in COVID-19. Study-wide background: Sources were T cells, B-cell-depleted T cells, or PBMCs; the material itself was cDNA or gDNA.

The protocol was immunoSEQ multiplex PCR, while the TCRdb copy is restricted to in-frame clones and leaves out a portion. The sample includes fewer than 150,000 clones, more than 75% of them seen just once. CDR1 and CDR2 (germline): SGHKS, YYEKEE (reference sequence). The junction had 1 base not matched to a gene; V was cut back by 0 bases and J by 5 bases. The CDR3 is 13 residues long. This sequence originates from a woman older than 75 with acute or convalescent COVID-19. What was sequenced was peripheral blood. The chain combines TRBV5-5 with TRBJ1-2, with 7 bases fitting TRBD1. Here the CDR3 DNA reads TGTGCCAGCAGCTTGGAACAGGGGTATGGCTACACCTTC. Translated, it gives CASSLEQGYGYTF.